A selection of T cell receptor beta chains follows, all from one sample in a study of shared clonotypes between healthy human individuals. Libraries were prepared by immunoSEQ multiplex PCR; TCRdb keeps only in-frame clonotypes and omits some of them. The sample holds millions of clones, approximately 95% seen once. The sequenced sample was naive CD4+ T cells from PBMCs. The receptors were sampled from a man younger than 35 in good health. Some clones in this sample may be carry-over from other donors' samples. Each CDR3 is given with its conserved first and last residue. The D gene is left open where the match is weak. Size is omitted from some rows. Given values are once, few, many or a class for expanded clones.

size | D | J | V | CDR3 | DNA
NA | TRBD1 | TRBJ1-2 | TRBV7-9 | CASRDRLNYGYTF | TGTGCCAGCAGGGACAGGCTAAACTATGGCTACACCTTC
NA | NA | TRBJ2-7 | TRBV7-2 | CASSLVQGQYEQYF | TGTGCCAGCAGCTTAGTCCAGGGTCAATACGAGCAGTACTTC
NA | NA | TRBJ1-1 | TRBV6-1 | CASRENTEAFF | TGTGCCAGCAGGGAAAACACTGAAGCTTTCTTT
NA | NA | TRBJ1-5 | TRBV7-2 | CASSFGQPNQPQHF | TGTGCCAGCAGCTTTGGCCAACCCAATCAGCCCCAGCATTTT
NA | TRBD2 | TRBJ2-7 | TRBV10-3 | CAISGTSLGEQYF | TGTGCCATCAGTGGGACTAGTCTGGGTGAGCAGTACTTC
NA | NA | TRBJ1-4 | TRBV18 | CASSPPTANEKLFF | TGTGCCAGCTCACCACCCACAGCAAATGAAAAACTGTTTTTT
NA | NA | TRBJ1-5 | TRBV28 | CASSLNSPQHF | TGTGCCAGCAGCCTCAATTCGCCCCAGCATTTT
few | NA | TRBJ1-1 | TRBV11-2 | CASSPGSPNTEAFF | TGTGCCAGCAGCCCCGGCAGTCCAAACACTGAAGCTTTCTTT
few | NA | TRBJ1-1 | TRBV28 | CAIRTVNTEAFF | TGTGCCATTCGGACAGTGAACACTGAAGCTTTCTTT
NA | TRBD2 | TRBJ2-3 | TRBV4-1 | CASSPQGRGGVDTQYF | TGCGCCAGCAGCCCCCAGGGGCGGGGGGGTGTGGATACGCAGTATTTT
NA | NA | TRBJ1-2 | TRBV6-5 | CASSYSSGILNYGYTF | TGTGCCAGCAGTTACTCTTCAGGGATACTGAACTATGGCTACACCTTC
NA | NA | TRBJ1-3 | TRBV7-2 | CASSLTSGSAGNTIYF | TGTGCCAGCAGCTTAACATCAGGGTCTGCCGGAAACACCATATATTTT
once | TRBD2 | TRBJ2-7 | TRBV18 | CASSPPTGRGYEQYF | TGTGCCAGCTCACCACCGACCGGGAGGGGGTACGAGCAGTACTTC
NA | TRBD2 | TRBJ2-3 | TRBV27 | CASRSGIYTDTQYF | TGTGCCAGCAGGAGCGGGATCTACACAGATACGCAGTATTTT
once | TRBD2 | TRBJ2-3 | TRBV30 | CARSGLAGEGGFTDTQYF | TGTGCCAGAAGTGGACTAGCGGGAGAAGGGGGATTCACAGATACGCAGTATTTT
once | TRBD1 | TRBJ2-7 | TRBV28 | CASTRTGEGYF | TGTGCCAGCACCAGGACAGGGGAGGGGTACTTC
NA | TRBD1 | TRBJ1-3 | TRBV25-1 | CASRETGGNTIYF | TGTGCCAGCAGGGAGACAGGGGGAAACACCATATATTTT
NA | NA | TRBJ2-5 | TRBV5-6 | CASSLAMGVSETQYF | TGTGCCAGCAGCTTGGCAATGGGGGTGTCAGAGACCCAGTACTTC
NA | NA | TRBJ2-7 | TRBV7-2 | CASSMLWREAGQYF | TGTGCCAGCAGCATGTTATGGAGGGAGGCCGGGCAGTACTTC
NA | TRBD2 | TRBJ2-5 | TRBV5-4 | CASSGQRGGETQYF | TGTGCCAGCAGTGGGCAACGGGGGGGGGAGACCCAGTACTTC
NA | NA | TRBJ1-1 | TRBV9 | CASSVSAGEEAFF | TGTGCCAGCAGCGTATCAGCGGGGGAGGAAGCTTTCTTT
NA | TRBD1 | TRBJ1-5 | TRBV6-6 | CASSYSGQGNQPQHF | TGTGCCAGCAGTTACTCGGGACAGGGGAACCAGCCCCAGCATTTT
NA | TRBD1 | TRBJ1-1 | TRBV5-3 | CARSLLGTGMNTEAFF | TGTGCCAGAAGCCTCCTAGGGACAGGCATGAACACTGAAGCTTTCTTT
NA | TRBD1 | TRBJ1-1 | TRBV27 | CASSFGTSPGGTEAFF | TGTGCCAGCAGTTTCGGGACCTCCCCAGGGGGGACTGAAGCTTTCTTT
NA | NA | TRBJ1-1 | TRBV7-9 | CASSLFGEGKAEAFF | TGTGCCAGCAGCTTATTCGGGGAGGGGAAAGCTGAAGCTTTCTTT
NA | NA | TRBJ2-1 | TRBV6-1 | CASSQTYNEQFF | TGTGCCAGCAGTCAGACCTACAATGAGCAGTTCTTC
NA | TRBD1 | TRBJ1-1 | TRBV5-4 | CASSLPHLPAGTGNTEAFF | TGTGCCAGCAGCTTGCCTCACCTTCCCGCCGGGACAGGGAACACTGAAGCTTTCTTT
NA | TRBD2 | TRBJ2-7 | TRBV4-2 | CASSQPLLAGGPNEQYF | TGTGCCAGCAGCCAACCTTTACTAGCGGGAGGGCCCAACGAGCAGTACTTC
NA | TRBD1 | TRBJ1-2 | TRBV4-1 | CASSQAGTGLVGYTF | TGCGCCAGCAGCCAGGCCGGGACAGGGCTTGTTGGCTACACCTTC
NA | TRBD2 | TRBJ2-7 | TRBV18 | CASSSWTSGGYEQYF | TGTGCCAGCTCATCGTGGACTAGCGGGGGCTACGAGCAGTACTTC
once | TRBD2 | TRBJ2-7 | TRBV11-2 | CASSLTLAGFYEQYF | TGTGCCAGCAGCTTAACTCTAGCGGGGTTCTACGAGCAGTACTTC
NA | NA | TRBJ2-7 | TRBV15 | CATSRLRLTDEQYF | TGTGCCACCAGCAGACTCCGGCTCACGGACGAGCAGTACTTC
once | NA | TRBJ1-1 | TRBV5-1 | CASSQGVNTEAFF | TGCGCCAGCAGCCAAGGGGTGAACACTGAAGCTTTCTTT
NA | NA | TRBJ2-7 | TRBV9 | CASSGGSGTEPYEQYF | TGTGCCAGCAGCGGAGGTTCCGGGACGGAACCCTACGAGCAGTACTTC
once | NA | TRBJ2-5 | TRBV4-3 | CASSQGGPQETQYF | TGCGCCAGCAGCCAAGGGGGTCCCCAAGAGACCCAGTACTTC
NA | TRBD2 | TRBJ2-7 | TRBV7-6 | CASSSGGLAMPYEQYF | TGTGCCAGCAGCTCAGGCGGACTAGCCATGCCCTACGAGCAGTACTTC
NA | TRBD2 | TRBJ2-1 | TRBV7-2 | CASSLGLAGGENEQFF | TGTGCCAGCAGCTTAGGACTAGCGGGAGGTGAAAATGAGCAGTTCTTC
NA | NA | TRBJ2-2 | TRBV7-3 | CASSQENGELFF | TGTGCCAGCAGTCAGGAGAACGGGGAGCTGTTTTTT
NA | TRBD1 | TRBJ1-6 | TRBV30 | CAWTTGVLSPLHF | TGTGCCTGGACGACAGGGGTCCTTTCACCCCTCCACTTT
NA | NA | TRBJ2-7 | TRBV9 | CASSVGVGAYEQYF | TGTGCCAGCAGCGTAGGCGTGGGAGCCTACGAGCAGTACTTC
NA | TRBD2 | TRBJ2-1 | TRBV5-1 | CASSPGTSGIYNEQFF | TGCGCCAGCAGCCCAGGGACTAGCGGGATCTACAATGAGCAGTTCTTC